The 19 T cell receptor beta chains in this list originate from one sample, sequenced in a study of beta chain features in type 1 diabetes. Expressed TCRB transcripts were sequenced after all isolated RNA was converted to cDNA. TCRdb's copy holds only in-frame clones and misses some; the assay was immunoSEQ multiplex PCR. The data hold 200,000 to 250,000 clones, with about 25% observed a single time. Sequencing was performed on central memory CD4+ T cells from blood. The origin of the receptors is a man under 40 in good health.

V and J are TRBV6-6 and TRBJ2-1; 10 positions match TRBD2. Germline V CDR1 and CDR2: MNHNY, SVGAGI (reference sequence). CDR3 size: 15 residues. V was pared by 0 bases and J by 7 bases, with 3 bases of the junction left unmatched. The CDR3 sequence: CASSYSLAGVNEQFF. The DNA of the CDR3 is TGTGCCAGCAGTTACTCCCTAGCGGGAGTAAATGAGCAGTTCTTC.

V is TRBV30 and J is TRBJ2-2, with D hard to call. This CDR3 spans 12 amino acids. Between the trimmed V and J ends, which lost 2 bases and 0 bases, there was a span of 1 base. CDR1 is GTSNPN and CDR2 is SVGIG in the germline V gene (reference sequence). CDR3 amino acids: CAWSPNTGELFF. CDR3 DNA sequence: TGTGCCTGGAGTCCGAACACCGGGGAGCTGTTTTTT.

This clone was observed a handful of times. The rearrangement links TRBV2 to TRBJ2-3; D unresolved. The germline gives CDR1 SNHLY, CDR2 FYNNEI. The CDR3 length is 12 residues. V lost 2 bases and J lost 5, with 5 bases in between. The CDR3 is CASSEPLDTQYF. The CDR3 DNA reads as TGTGCCAGCAGTGAACCCTTAGATACGCAGTATTTT.

This clone has more than one count but fewer than ten. The chain recombines TRBV6-5 with TRBJ2-4; D remains ambiguous. The CDR3 runs 11 residues. Trimming took off 6 bases at V and 5 bases at J, with 5 bases between the two ends. Germline lookup yields CDR1 MNHEY and CDR2 SVGAGI. CDR3 nucleotides: TGTGCCAGCAGCGCAGAAAACATTCAGTACTTC. It yields the protein CASSAENIQYF.

This clone was seen a few times. The V gene is TRBV29-1, the J gene TRBJ2-3, with 11 positions matching TRBD1. Germline lookup yields CDR1 SQVTM and CDR2 ANQGSEA. The V segment lost 7 bases and the J segment 4 bases; nucleotides outside the gene matches: 4. This CDR3 has 13 amino acids. CDR3 DNA: TGCAGCGCACCGGGACAGGGGGCAGATACGCAGTATTTT. This sequence encodes CSAPGQGADTQYF.

This clone has just a few counts. The V and J genes are TRBV9 and TRBJ2-3, with D possibly being TRBD1 (5 bases). The CDR3 totals 14 residues. The V gene lost 4 bases and the J gene lost 5 bases, with 14 bases spanning the gap. In germline, CDR1 is SGDLS, CDR2 YYNGEE. The CDR3 here is CASSPDTRGDTQYF. CDR3 nucleotide sequence: TGTGCCAGCAGCCCGGACACCCGCGGAGATACGCAGTATTTT.

This clone came up a few times. The chain recombines TRBV7-9 with TRBJ2-4, with D hard to call. Germline CDR1 reads SEHNR; CDR2 reads FQNEAQ (reference sequence). The CDR3 runs 13 residues. Trimming shortened V by 10 bases and J by 0 bases, and 10 bases separated the two germline ends. The CDR3 loop is CAILLGAKNIQYF. The CDR3 DNA is TGTGCCATCCTGTTAGGAGCCAAAAACATTCAGTACTTC.

This clone has more than one count but fewer than ten. This chain uses TRBV29-1 with TRBJ1-1, with a weak D call TRBD1 (5 bases). The length of the CDR3 is 13 residues. Trimming pared 1 base from V and 3 bases from J, leaving 9 bases between. Germline assignment: CDR1 SQVTM and CDR2 ANQGSEA. This chain's CDR3 is CSVEGKGHTEAFF. The CDR3 region has the DNA TGCAGCGTTGAAGGCAAGGGGCACACTGAAGCTTTCTTT.

The V and J genes are TRBV9 and TRBJ2-1, with D uncertain. V was pared by 0 bases and J by 3 bases, with 10 bases between. The CDR3 has 15 residues. Germline V gene sequence: CDR1 SGDLS, CDR2 YYNGEE. This CDR3 reads CASSVGPDDYNEQFF. Here the CDR3 DNA reads TGTGCCAGCAGCGTAGGCCCTGATGACTACAATGAGCAGTTCTTC. Full variable domain (outside the CDR3, taken from reference TRBV9 and TRBJ2-1): DSGVTQTPKHLITATGQRVTLRCSPRSGDLSVYWYQQSLDQGLQFLIQYYNGEERAKGNILERFSAQQFPDLHSELNLSSLELGDSALYFCASSVGPDDYNEQFFGPGTRLTVL.

This clone was seen more than once but under ten times. The chain carries TRBV5-1 and TRBJ2-1; D unclear. V was pared by 1 base and J by 6 bases, with 14 bases between. Germline V gene sequence: CDR1 SGHRS, CDR2 YFSETQ. The CDR3 has 15 amino acids. The CDR3: CASSLSTGSGNEQFF. The CDR3 DNA reads TGCGCCAGCAGCTTGTCTACTGGTTCTGGCAATGAGCAGTTCTTC.

To note about this clone: Other DNA sequences in the same sample also yield this CDR3. The rearrangement links TRBV11-2 to TRBJ2-1; TRBD2 agrees at 9 bases. Per germline, CDR1 SGHAT and CDR2 FQNNGV. The CDR3 has 15 residues. V lost 3 bases to trimming and J lost 4 bases; unmatched junction nucleotides: 4. The CDR3 sequence: CASSFSGGGYNEQFF. The CDR3, as DNA: TGTGCCAGCAGCTTTAGCGGGGGTGGGTACAATGAGCAGTTCTTC.

The chain uses TRBV6-4 and TRBJ2-3; 8 bases are a match to TRBD2. CDR3 length: 14 amino acids. V shed 4 bases and J 4 bases; nucleotides not matched to a gene: 4. The germline gives CDR1 MRHNA, CDR2 SNTAGT. CDR3 in DNA: TGTGCCAGCAGTGGGGGCGGGAGGCCAGATACGCAGTATTTT. Amino acid sequence: CASSGGGRPDTQYF.

The chain has TRBV30 and TRBJ1-4; D possibly corresponds to TRBD1 (5 bases). Trimming cost V 2 bases and J 0 bases, with 13 bases left between them. CDR1 is GTSNPN, CDR2 SVGIG, per germline (reference sequence). The CDR3 is 16 residues long. The CDR3 reads CAWSKDKFSTNEKLFF. Here the CDR3 DNA reads TGTGCCTGGAGTAAGGACAAGTTCTCAACTAATGAAAAACTGTTTTTT.

This clone was observed a handful of times. Here the CDR3 reads CASSGLAGGTGELFF. CDR3 coding DNA: TGTGCCAGCAGCGGACTAGCGGGGGGCACCGGGGAGCTGTTTTTT. The gene calls are TRBV2 and TRBJ2-2; 14 bases are shared with TRBD2. The germline CDR1 and CDR2 sequences are SNHLY and FYNNEI. V was pared by 6 bases and J by 4 bases, with 1 base of the junction left unmatched. This CDR3 is 15 amino acids long.

The CDR3 region is CASSPTGTGGFGQFF. The DNA for the CDR3 is TGCGCCAGCAGTCCCACCGGGACAGGGGGCTTTGGGCAGTTCTTC. The V gene is TRBV5-1, the J gene TRBJ2-1, with 12 bases lining up with TRBD1. V lost 5 bases and J lost 12; bases outside the gene matches: 12. Looked up from germline, CDR1 is SGHRS and CDR2 is YFSETQ. The CDR3 is made up of 15 amino acids.

This CDR3 is CASSPPIDSGVYEQYF. CDR3 coding DNA: TGTGCCAGCAGCCCACCCATAGACAGTGGAGTCTACGAGCAGTACTTC. J is TRBJ2-7 and V is TRBV7-2; perhaps TRBD1 as D (5 bases). V was trimmed by 5 bases and J by 3 bases, leaving 20 bases between them. Germline CDR1 reads SGHTA; CDR2 reads FQGNSA. This CDR3 is 16 amino acids long.

The chain combines TRBV5-1 with TRBJ2-1; 9 bases are a match to TRBD2. Germline CDR1 is SGHRS and CDR2 is YFSETQ. This CDR3 region has 14 residues. After removal of 0 bases from V and 8 bases from J, the junction contained 3 bases not matched to a gene. The CDR3 DNA sequence: TGCGCCAGCAGCTTGGCCTTAGCGGGAGATGAGCAGTTCTTC. It translates to CASSLALAGDEQFF.

In its sample, this clone was seen a few times. The chain carries TRBV29-1 and TRBJ1-1; 9 bases match TRBD1. V dropped 7 bases and J dropped 2; count of bases not matched to a gene: 5. There are 13 residues in the CDR3. Germline CDR1 SQVTM, CDR2 ANQGSEA. The DNA for the CDR3 is TGCAGCGCCTGGGGACAGGGTAACACTGAAGCTTTCTTT. Translating gives CSAWGQGNTEAFF.

This rearrangement joins TRBV29-1 to TRBJ2-2; 9 nucleotides match TRBD1. Germline V lookup: CDR1 SQVTM, CDR2 ANQGSEA. CDR3 length: 14 residues. V lost 7 bases and J lost 3; bases outside the gene matches: 6. The CDR3 sequence: CSARTGVHTGELFF. The CDR3 nucleotides are TGCAGCGCTCGGACAGGGGTACACACCGGGGAGCTGTTTTTT.